This T cell receptor (beta chain) was observed in a study of metastatic and nonmetastatic thyroid tumors. About the research overall: From malignant and benign thyroid patients, repertoires in blood and in tumor or nodule tissue were compared. Findings and caveats of the study: Reported TCR beta diversity, measured in blood and tumor, was significantly higher for malignant thyroid tumors than for benign nodules.

This clone was detected ten times or more. Its matching antigen is unknown. CDR1 is MNHNS, CDR2 SASEGT, per germline. The CDR3 is 15 residues long. Trimming stripped 2 bases from V and 1 base from J, with 12 bases between. Per the study methods: CDR3 differences across clinicopathological groups were used to build a distant-metastasis classifier for papillary thyroid cancer. Using MiXCR, TCRdb re-called clones from the PCR reads. The V and J calls reflect TCRdb's pipeline rather than the authors' work. The sample consists of more than 70,000 clones, around 7.8% of them appearing once. Nobody among the patients had been given any treatment before thyroid surgery.

The source is a female donor with papillary thyroid cancer or a benign thyroid nodule (not recorded which). Some clones in this sample may be carry-over from other donors' samples. The J gene is TRBJ2-7, the V gene TRBV6-1, with a weak D call TRBD1 (6 bases). Input material: blood. This chain's CDR3 is CASSENTGSSYEQYF. CDR3 nucleotides: TGTGCCAGCAGTGAAAATACAGGGTCTTCCTACGAGCAGTACTTC.